This T cell receptor beta chain was captured by sequencing in a study of OX40 agonist ivuxolimab in advanced cancers. At the level of the study: Those treated in dose escalation had hepatocellular carcinoma, melanoma, renal cell cancer or head and neck cancer. About 40% of patients had received prior checkpoint inhibitor therapy. Of the patients, three showed partial responses, one with hepatocellular carcinoma and two with cutaneous melanoma.

The germline V and J ends were trimmed by 6 bases and 5 bases, with 13 bases remaining between them. Germline V lookup: CDR1 SGHTA, CDR2 FQGTGA. The CDR3 length is 13 residues. Method: immunoSEQ multiplex PCR; TCRdb's copy keeps in-frame clones and lacks some. The sample has fewer than 85,000 clones; 70% to 80% are singletons. The sequence came from an adult with an advanced solid tumor such as melanoma, head and neck, liver or kidney cancer. The rearrangement uses TRBV7-3 and TRBJ1-1, with D possibly matching TRBD1 (5 bases). The sample in question was CD4+ or CD8+ T cells sorted from blood, obtained in a trial of the OX40 agonist ivuxolimab. The DNA of the CDR3 is TGTGCCAGCAGTTCTACCAGGGAGACTGAAGCTTTCTTT. This encodes CASSSTRETEAFF.